The present entry profiles one T cell receptor beta chain with its context. This sample was taken from a study of blood T cell repertoires in COVID-19. Everyone who took part was about 18 to 90 years old, and they came from about 25 US areas. Authors' methods: How many nucleated cells were present was estimated from reference gene primer amplification. Using immunoSEQ multiplex PCR, the repertoire was profiled, and TCRdb retains in-frame clones only, with some absent. V, J and clone size reflect that table, while D and trimming were determined from the DNA. The sample holds 300,000 to 350,000 clones; around 90% are singletons and the top ten take approximately 4%. The sample comprised PBMCs or T cells enriched from blood (not recorded which). This clonotype originated in a woman aged 18-30 years with acute COVID-19.

Here the CDR3 reads CASLVRTWDEAFF. CDR3 sequence (DNA): TGTGCCAGCCTTGTTCGGACATGGGATGAAGCTTTCTTT. The rearrangement uses TRBV28 and TRBJ1-1; D may be TRBD1 (5 bases). The germline V gene has CDR1 MDHEN and CDR2 SYDVKM. V was shortened by 8 bases and J by 7 bases, with 17 bases between the two germline ends. The CDR3 sequence is 13 residues long.